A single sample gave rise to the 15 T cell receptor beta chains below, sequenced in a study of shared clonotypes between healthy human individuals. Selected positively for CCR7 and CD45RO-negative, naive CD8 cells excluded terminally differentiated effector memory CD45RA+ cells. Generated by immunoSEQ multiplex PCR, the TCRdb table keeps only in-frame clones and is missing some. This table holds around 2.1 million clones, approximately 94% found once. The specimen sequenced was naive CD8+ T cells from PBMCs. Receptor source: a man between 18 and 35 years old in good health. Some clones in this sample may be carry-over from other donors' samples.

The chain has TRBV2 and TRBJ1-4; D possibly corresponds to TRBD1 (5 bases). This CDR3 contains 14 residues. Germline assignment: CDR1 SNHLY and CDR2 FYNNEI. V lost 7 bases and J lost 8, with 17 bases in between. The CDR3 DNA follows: TGTGCCAGCACGGAGGGGTGGGGAGGCGAAAAACTGTTTTTT. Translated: CASTEGWGGEKLFF.

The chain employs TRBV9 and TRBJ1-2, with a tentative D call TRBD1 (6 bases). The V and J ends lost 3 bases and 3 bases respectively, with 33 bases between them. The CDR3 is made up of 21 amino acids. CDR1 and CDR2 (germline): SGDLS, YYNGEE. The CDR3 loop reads CASSANPNTVRGTLFDYGYTF. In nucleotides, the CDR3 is TGTGCCAGCAGCGCCAATCCCAACACCGTACGTGGGACACTTTTCGACTATGGCTACACCTTC.

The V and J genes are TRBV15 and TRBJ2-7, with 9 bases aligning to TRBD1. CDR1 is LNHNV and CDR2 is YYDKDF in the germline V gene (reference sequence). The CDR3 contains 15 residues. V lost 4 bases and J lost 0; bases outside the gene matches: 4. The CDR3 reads CATSNGTGYSYEQYF. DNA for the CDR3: TGTGCCACCAGCAACGGGACAGGGTACTCCTACGAGCAGTACTTC.

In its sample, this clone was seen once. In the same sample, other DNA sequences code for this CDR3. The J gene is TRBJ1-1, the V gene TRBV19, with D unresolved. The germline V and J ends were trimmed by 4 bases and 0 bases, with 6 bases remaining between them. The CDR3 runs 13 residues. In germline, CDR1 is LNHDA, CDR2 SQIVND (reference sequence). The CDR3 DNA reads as TGTGCCAGTAGTACCGCAGTGAACACTGAAGCTTTCTTT. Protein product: CASSTAVNTEAFF.

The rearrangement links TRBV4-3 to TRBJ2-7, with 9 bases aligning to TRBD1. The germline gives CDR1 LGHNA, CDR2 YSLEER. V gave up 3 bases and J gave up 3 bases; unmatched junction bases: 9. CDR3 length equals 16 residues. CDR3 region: CASSQSATGGRYEQYF. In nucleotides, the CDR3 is TGCGCCAGCAGCCAGTCCGCCACAGGGGGCCGCTACGAGCAGTACTTC.

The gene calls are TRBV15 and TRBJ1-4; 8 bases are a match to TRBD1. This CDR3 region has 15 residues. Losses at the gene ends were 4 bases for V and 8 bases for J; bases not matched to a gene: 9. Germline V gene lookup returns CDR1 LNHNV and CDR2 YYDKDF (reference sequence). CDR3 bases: TGTGCCACCAGCAATATGGACAGGGACGGAGAAAAACTGTTTTTT. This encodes CATSNMDRDGEKLFF.

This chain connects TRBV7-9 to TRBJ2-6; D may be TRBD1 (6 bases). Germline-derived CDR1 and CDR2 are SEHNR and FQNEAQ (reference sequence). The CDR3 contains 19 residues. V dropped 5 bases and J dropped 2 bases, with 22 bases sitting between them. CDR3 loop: CASSPSRTGKSAGANVLTF. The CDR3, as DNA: TGTGCCAGCAGCCCCAGTCGAACAGGGAAATCTGCTGGGGCCAACGTCCTGACTTTC.

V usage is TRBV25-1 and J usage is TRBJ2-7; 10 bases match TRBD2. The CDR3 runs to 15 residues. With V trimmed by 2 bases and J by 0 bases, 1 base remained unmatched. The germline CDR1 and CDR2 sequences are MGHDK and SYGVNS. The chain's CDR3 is CASSETSGASYEQYF. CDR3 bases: TGTGCCAGCAGTGAAACTAGCGGGGCCTCCTACGAGCAGTACTTC.

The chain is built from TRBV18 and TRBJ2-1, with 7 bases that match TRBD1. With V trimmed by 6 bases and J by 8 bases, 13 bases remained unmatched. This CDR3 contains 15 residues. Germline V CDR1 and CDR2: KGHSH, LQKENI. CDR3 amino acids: CASSGSLGGLDEQFF. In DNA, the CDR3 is TGTGCCAGCTCGGGATCGTTAGGGGGCCTCGATGAGCAGTTCTTC.

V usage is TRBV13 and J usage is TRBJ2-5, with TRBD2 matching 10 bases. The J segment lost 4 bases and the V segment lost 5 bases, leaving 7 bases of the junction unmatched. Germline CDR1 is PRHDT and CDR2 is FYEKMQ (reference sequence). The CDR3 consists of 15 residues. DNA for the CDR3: TGTGCCAGCAGCGAGAGAGCGGGAGGGCCAGAGACCCAGTACTTC. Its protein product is CASSERAGGPETQYF.

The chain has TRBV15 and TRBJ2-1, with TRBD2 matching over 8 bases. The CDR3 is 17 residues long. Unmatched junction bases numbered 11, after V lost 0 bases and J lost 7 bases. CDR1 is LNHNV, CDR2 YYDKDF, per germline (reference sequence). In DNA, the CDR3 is TGTGCCACCAGCAGAGAGGGGAGCGGGAGCGTTGAAAATGAGCAGTTCTTC. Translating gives CATSREGSGSVENEQFF.

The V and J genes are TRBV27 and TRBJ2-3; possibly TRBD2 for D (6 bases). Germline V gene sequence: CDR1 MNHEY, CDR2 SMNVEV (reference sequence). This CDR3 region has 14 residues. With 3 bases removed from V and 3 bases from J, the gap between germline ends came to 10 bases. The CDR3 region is CASSFMAGTDTQYF. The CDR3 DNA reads TGTGCCAGCAGTTTTATGGCGGGAACAGATACGCAGTATTTT.

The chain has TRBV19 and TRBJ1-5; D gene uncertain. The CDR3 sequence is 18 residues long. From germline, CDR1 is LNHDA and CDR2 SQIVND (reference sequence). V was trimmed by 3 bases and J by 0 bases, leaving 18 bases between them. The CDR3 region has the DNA TGTGCCAGTAGTATTGTTCTGGTTTCCCTAGGTAGCAATCAGCCCCAGCATTTT. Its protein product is CASSIVLVSLGSNQPQHF.

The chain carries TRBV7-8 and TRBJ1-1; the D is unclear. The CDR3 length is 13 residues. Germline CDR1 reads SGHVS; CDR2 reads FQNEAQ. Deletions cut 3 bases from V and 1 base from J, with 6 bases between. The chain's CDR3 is CASSFVKNTEAFF. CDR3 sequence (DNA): TGTGCCAGCAGCTTTGTTAAGAACACTGAAGCTTTCTTT. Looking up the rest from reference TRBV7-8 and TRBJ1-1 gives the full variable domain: GAGVSQSPRYKVAKRGQDVALRCDPISGHVSLFWYQQALGQGPEFLTYFQNEAQLDKSGLPSDRFFAERPEGSVSTLKIQRTQQEDSAVYLCASSFVKNTEAFFGQGTRLTVV.

The CDR3 loop reads CASSLSSRTDTQYF. The DNA for the CDR3 is TGTGCCAGCAGTTTAAGCTCAAGGACAGATACGCAGTATTTT. The rearrangement joins TRBV27 to TRBJ2-3; D remains unclear. The CDR3 consists of 14 residues. The V gene's germline CDR1 is MNHEY and CDR2 SMNVEV (reference sequence). Trimming removed 2 bases at V and 3 bases at J, with 9 bases between.